Included here is one T cell receptor (beta chain) sequence, with context. Its antigen has not been determined. No much larger clone exists at a distance of one base, and base qualities are not known. The CDR3 regions of human TCRbeta chains were subjected to immunosequencing. The authors' pipeline ran thus. TCRs in the repertoires were matched against a reference library of SARS-CoV-2-specific TCRs that had been generated with the MIRA antigen-specificity platform. Breadth was defined as the fraction of unique TCRs that were SARS-CoV-2-associated, and depth was defined as the fraction of total T cells that were SARS-CoV-2-associated. Using the MIRA data, each spike-specific TCR was mapped to the spike region that the TCR reacts to and placed in a CD4 or CD8 class. Log10-transformed breadth and depth values were compared by one-way ANOVA with Sidak's multiple comparisons tests. Imported from immuneACCESS, the table was reduced by TCRdb to in-frame sequences with V and J called. These copies leave out some clones; in studies compared against another copy, an unresolved V gene accounts for under half, and the cause of the remainder is not known. The D gene and trimming were derived from the DNA, and the V and J assignments and clone size from that table. Within this sample are roughly 100,000 clones, with over 70% of them counted one time only. The top ten clonotypes cover around 9.4% of the sample.

The time point label, as the study defines it: baseline before first vaccination. Vaccinee samples were obtained from the UK trials COV001 and COV002, which included a single-blind randomized controlled phase 2/3 trial of AZD1222 (ChAdOx1 nCoV-19) in healthy adults. For TCRbeta chain sequencing, PBMC samples from trial participants were taken at day 0 and at day 28 after the second dose. Deletion took 4 bases off V and 8 bases off J, with a span of 18 bases between the germline ends. The CDR3 runs 15 amino acids, cysteine and phenylalanine included. Only the CDR3 DNA stays, 45 bases, in frame from base 1. Via the germline V gene, CDR1 is SGHRS and CDR2 YFSETQ. The source of the sample is a study of T cell responses to AZD1222 COVID-19 vaccine (dated by TCRdb to about 2021). Context from the whole study: Because spike-specific TCR depth and breadth did not differ between the two schedules, AZD1222 recipients who got a second dose at roughly 4 weeks were pooled with those who got a second dose at roughly 12 weeks. A total of 233 trial participants underwent TCR sequencing, of whom some 210 received two doses of AZD1222 and roughly 25 received two doses of the MenACWY control vaccine. Trial participants were enrolled by age into 18-55, 56-69 and 70-plus year subgroups, with 148, 28 and 57 TCR-sequenced participants respectively. The investigation overall reported the following: The 56-69-year group was small, and its depth increase did not reach significance, likely because of low power. Participants were mostly white British, with more females than males. The authors suggested clonal diversity may have been underestimated. Spike-specific TCR breadth and depth rose significantly after two AZD1222 doses compared with day 0 and with MenACWY recipients. CD4 TCRs associated with the vaccine covered the entire spike protein, and the dominant responses were in regions 160-218 and 743-854. Conclusions about previously exposed vaccinees were limited because only six or seven AZD1222 recipients were SARS-CoV-2 seropositive at baseline. Nearly half of unique spike-specific TCRs reportedly recognized epitopes outside regions mutated in the B.1.351 and B.1.1.7 variants. Because no day 14 peak-response samples were available, repertoires were characterized only after the peak T cell response.

The material sequenced was peripheral blood, taken on day 0 of AZD1222 vaccination. The clonotype comes from an adult in good health. The sequence joins TRBV5-1 to TRBJ1-4, with TRBD1 tentatively as D gene (6 bases match). The CDR3 loop reads CASSPTGAQGEKLFF. The sequence in DNA is TGCGCCAGCAGCCCTACCGGGGCTCAGGGGGAAAAACTGTTTTTT.